The entry below describes one T cell receptor beta chain. The antigen is unknown. The data originate from a study of CD8 T cells in Susac syndrome. Whole-study context: Sequenced Susac syndrome patients included five or six with clinically active disease and under 10 in remission. Broader study findings: That the number of individuals in its TCR sequencing and HLA analysis was relatively small was acknowledged by the study.

An input of about 0.5 to 1 ug of RNA was subjected to reverse transcription using random hexamers. TCRdb analysed the immunoSEQ multiplex PCR reads with MiXCR anew, one entry per CDR3 protein. The table shows 210,000 or so distinct CDR3 sequences, with about 94% occurring only once. CD8+ and CD4+ blood T cells underwent TCR beta sequencing. CDR1 is SQVTM and CDR2 is ANQGSEA in the germline V gene. CDR3 length equals 13 residues. Losses at the gene ends were 3 bases for V and 6 bases for J; bases not matched to a gene: 4. The chain recombines TRBV29-1 with TRBJ2-7; 11 nucleotides line up with TRBD2. The source is a human donor with Susac syndrome. The material sequenced was CD4+ T cells from PBMCs. The DNA of the CDR3 is TGCAGCGTTGAGACTAGCGGGGCAGGCGAGCAGTACTTC. Translating it yields CSVETSGAGEQYF.